The 22 T cell receptor beta chains listed next were all sequenced from one sample in a study of T cell changes during pregnancy in multiple sclerosis. Clones were sequenced by immunoSEQ multiplex PCR, and TCRdb holds only the in-frame ones, with some missing. The sample has about 44,000 clones; 90% are singletons. The specimen comprised CD4+ T cells from peripheral blood mononuclear cells, sampled before pregnancy. Receptors originate from a female donor with multiple sclerosis, enrolled in a pregnancy study.

J is TRBJ2-2 and V is TRBV4-3, with 7 bases identical to TRBD1. Germline V lookup: CDR1 LGHNA, CDR2 YSLEER. This CDR3 spans 17 amino acids. Germline trimming cut 4 bases from V and 0 bases from J; bases unmatched to any gene: 8. The CDR3 nucleotides are TGCGCCAGCAGCCGGGATACAGGGGTCGCGAACACCGGGGAGCTGTTTTTT. Translating gives CASSRDTGVANTGELFF.

This chain links TRBV6-1 with TRBJ1-3; possibly TRBD1 for D (6 bases). Trimming removed 5 bases from V and 4 bases from J, with 15 bases in between. This CDR3 is 15 amino acids long. Germline assignment: CDR1 MNHNS and CDR2 SASEGT. The CDR3 reads CASSSPGGVGNTIYF. The CDR3 DNA is TGTGCCAGCAGTTCGCCGGGGGGCGTAGGAAACACCATATATTTT.

This sequence joins TRBV30 and TRBJ2-5; 7 nucleotides line up with TRBD2. Germline loops: CDR1 GTSNPN, CDR2 SVGIG (reference sequence). V lost 2 bases, J lost 7 bases, and 7 bases stayed unmatched. This CDR3 comprises 13 residues. The chain's CDR3 is CAWSSPPGGTQYF. For the CDR3, the DNA is TGTGCCTGGAGTTCCCCCCCGGGGGGGACCCAGTACTTC.

This clone was counted once. The J gene is TRBJ2-2, the V gene TRBV14; TRBD2 aligns across 10 bases. CDR3 length: 17 residues. Per germline, CDR1 SGHDN and CDR2 FVKESK. Trimming removed 1 base from V and 6 bases from J; junction bases left unmatched: 8. DNA of the CDR3: TGTGCCAGCAGCCAAGTAATCCGACTAGCGGGCCCCGGGGAGCTGTTTTTT. This encodes CASSQVIRLAGPGELFF.

The chain combines TRBV29-1 with TRBJ1-2; TRBD1 aligns across 9 bases. The germline CDR1 and CDR2 sequences are SQVTM and ANQGSEA. The CDR3 runs 13 residues. V shed 4 bases, J shed 4 bases, and the junction held 4 bases outside the gene matches. CDR3 sequence reads: CSVVPQGAYGYTF. CDR3 DNA sequence: TGCAGCGTTGTGCCACAGGGGGCCTATGGCTACACCTTC.

The chain recombines TRBV19 with TRBJ1-2, with D unresolved. Germline V gives CDR1 LNHDA, CDR2 SQIVND (reference sequence). The CDR3 length is 14 residues. V lost 1 base and J lost 2, with 8 bases in between. The CDR3 DNA is TGTGCCAGTAGTATAGGGAGAGGGAACTATGGCTACACCTTC. The encoded protein is CASSIGRGNYGYTF.

The chain has TRBV5-1 and TRBJ1-3; D uncertain. Germline V CDR1 and CDR2: SGHRS, YFSETQ. CDR3 length: 13 residues. The ends were cut back, 6 bases at V and 4 bases at J, with 11 bases in the middle. CDR3 DNA sequence: TGCGCCAGCACGATAGACTTGGGAAACACCATATATTTT. As protein: CASTIDLGNTIYF.

The chain joins TRBV19 to TRBJ2-7; TRBD2 agrees at 11 bases. The CDR3 runs 15 residues. Germline CDR1 is LNHDA and CDR2 is SQIVND (reference sequence). Unmatched junction bases numbered 4, after V lost 5 bases and J lost 1 base. CDR3 loop: CASSGTSGKSYEQYF. In nucleotides, the CDR3 is TGTGCCAGTAGTGGGACTAGCGGAAAGTCCTACGAGCAGTACTTC.

This clone was recorded once. The rearrangement joins TRBV6-5 to TRBJ2-3; 9 bases line up with TRBD1. CDR1 and CDR2 (germline): MNHEY, SVGAGI. The length of the CDR3 is 15 residues. The J segment lost 6 bases and the V segment lost 6 bases, leaving 10 bases of the junction unmatched. CDR3 in DNA: TGTGCCAGCAGAACCGGGACAGGGCGTTCGGATACGCAGTATTTT. It translates to CASRTGTGRSDTQYF.

V and J are TRBV7-9 and TRBJ1-1; D is perhaps TRBD1 (5 bases). Germline CDR1 reads SEHNR; CDR2 reads FQNEAQ (reference sequence). This CDR3 is 14 amino acids long. V gave up 7 bases and J gave up 3 bases, with 15 bases separating them. CDR3 region: CASTMPPGYTEAFF. In nucleotides, the CDR3 is TGTGCCAGCACCATGCCCCCAGGGTACACTGAAGCTTTCTTT.

The chain recombines TRBV4-1 with TRBJ1-2, with D possibly TRBD1 on 5 matching bases. This CDR3 spans 17 amino acids. V lost 1 base, J lost 4 bases, and 19 bases lay in between. The germline V gene encodes CDR1 MGHRA and CDR2 YSYEKL. The CDR3, as DNA: TGCGCCAGCAGCCAAGTCCCGGGCCAGGGTGGCAGCTATGGCTACACCTTC. Translating it yields CASSQVPGQGGSYGYTF.

The chain links TRBV30 to TRBJ1-4; maybe TRBD1 (5 bases). Germline assignment: CDR1 GTSNPN and CDR2 SVGIG (reference sequence). CDR3 size: 15 residues. The V and J ends lost 2 bases and 4 bases respectively, with 14 bases between them. The chain's CDR3 is CAWSNRQPGNEKLFF. CDR3 nucleotide sequence: TGTGCCTGGAGTAATCGACAGCCCGGTAATGAAAAACTGTTTTTT.

V and J are TRBV5-1 and TRBJ2-2; TRBD2 aligns across 15 bases. Germline-derived CDR1 and CDR2 are SGHRS and YFSETQ. The CDR3 extends over 18 amino acids. The J segment lost 3 bases and the V segment lost 4 bases, leaving 7 bases of the junction unmatched. DNA for the CDR3: TGCGCCAGCAGCAAGGGACTAGCGGGAGGTTCAGACACCGGGGAGCTGTTTTTT. It specifies CASSKGLAGGSDTGELFF.

The chain recombines TRBV5-3 with TRBJ2-7; D tentatively fits TRBD1 or TRBD2 (5 bases each). TRBV5-3 is an open reading frame whose function is uncertain. This CDR3 has 14 residues. Trimming cost V 5 bases and J 5 bases, with 17 bases left between them. In DNA form, the CDR3 reads TGTGCCAGAAGGTTGAGGGGCGGCCGGGACGAGCAGTACTTC. This codes for CARRLRGGRDEQYF.

The chain couples TRBV4-3 to TRBJ1-2; possible D gene TRBD1, 5 bases. CDR1 is LGHNA, CDR2 YSLEER, per germline. Trimming removed 0 bases at V and 7 bases at J, with 15 bases between. CDR3 length: 15 amino acids. CDR3 coding DNA: TGCGCCAGCAGCCAAGACAGGGTCCCTCCTCGTGGCTACACCTTC. This sequence encodes CASSQDRVPPRGYTF.

The chain uses TRBV9 and TRBJ2-2; D is uncertain. Trimming pared 1 base from V and 1 base from J, leaving 5 bases between. Germline CDR1 is SGDLS and CDR2 is YYNGEE. The length of the CDR3 is 14 residues. CDR3 amino acids: CASSVTGNTGELFF. The CDR3 DNA reads as TGTGCCAGCAGCGTAACGGGGAACACCGGGGAGCTGTTTTTT.

J is TRBJ1-2 and V is TRBV6-4; possible D gene TRBD1, 5 bases. The CDR3 runs to 13 residues. V was clipped by 2 bases and J by 4 bases, with 8 bases between them. The germline gives CDR1 MRHNA, CDR2 SNTAGT. The CDR3 is CASSDGGGYGYTF. DNA of the CDR3: TGTGCCAGCAGTGACGGGGGGGGCTATGGCTACACCTTC.

The V call is TRBV6-1, the J call TRBJ2-7; 11 nucleotides match TRBD2. CDR1 is MNHNS and CDR2 is SASEGT in the germline V gene. Trimming at V came to 5 bases and at J to 6 bases, leaving 6 bases not matched to a gene. The length of the CDR3 is 14 residues. In nucleotides, the CDR3 is TGTGCCAGCAGTCCTACTAGCGGGAGTCCCGAGCAGTACTTC. Protein: CASSPTSGSPEQYF.

The CDR3 is CASSYLGRGTDTQYF. The CDR3 DNA reads as TGCGCCAGCAGCTACCTAGGGAGGGGCACAGATACGCAGTATTTT. The V gene is TRBV5-1, the J gene TRBJ2-3; 7 bases line up with TRBD2. This CDR3 has 15 residues. The V segment lost 3 bases and the J segment 1 base; nucleotides outside the gene matches: 5. Germline V gene data show CDR1 as SGHRS and CDR2 as YFSETQ.

The chain has TRBV11-2 and TRBJ2-3; D remains unclear. V was trimmed by 5 bases and J by 4 bases, leaving 10 bases between them. Germline values: CDR1 SGHAT, CDR2 FQNNGV. This CDR3 contains 13 residues. CDR3 amino acids: CASSPPLSDTQYF. CDR3 nucleotide sequence: TGTGCCAGCAGCCCCCCACTATCAGATACGCAGTATTTT.

The chain has TRBV4-2 and TRBJ1-5; 9 bases align to TRBD1. This CDR3 comprises 14 residues. V trimming: 3 bases; J trimming: 7 bases; junction bases outside the gene matches: 4. Germline CDR1 reads LGHNA; CDR2 reads YNFKEQ. CDR3 sequence reads: CASSQRQGVQPQHF. The DNA of the CDR3 is TGTGCCAGCAGCCAGAGACAGGGGGTACAGCCCCAGCATTTT.

The chain carries TRBV15 and TRBJ2-1; the match to TRBD2 covers 11 bases. The V segment lost 5 bases and the J segment 0 bases; nucleotides outside the gene matches: 9. Germline V gene sequence: CDR1 LNHNV, CDR2 YYDKDF (reference sequence). This CDR3 region has 18 residues. The CDR3 sequence: CATSLGGLAGGSYNEQFF. In DNA, the CDR3 is TGTGCCACCAGCCTAGGCGGGCTAGCGGGAGGCTCCTACAATGAGCAGTTCTTC.